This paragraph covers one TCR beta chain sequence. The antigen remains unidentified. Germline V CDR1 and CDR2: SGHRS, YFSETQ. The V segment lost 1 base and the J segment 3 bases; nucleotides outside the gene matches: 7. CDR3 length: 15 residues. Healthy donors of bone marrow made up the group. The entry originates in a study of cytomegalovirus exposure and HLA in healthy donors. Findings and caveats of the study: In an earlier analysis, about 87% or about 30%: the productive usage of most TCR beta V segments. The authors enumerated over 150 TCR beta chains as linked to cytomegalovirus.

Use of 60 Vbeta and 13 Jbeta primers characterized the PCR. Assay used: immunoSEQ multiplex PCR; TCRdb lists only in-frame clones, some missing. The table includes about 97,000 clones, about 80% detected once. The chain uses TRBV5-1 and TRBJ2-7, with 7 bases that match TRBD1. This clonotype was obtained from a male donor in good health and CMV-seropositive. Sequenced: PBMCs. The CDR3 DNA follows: TGCGCCAGCAGCTTGATTACAGGGGAACTCTACGAGCAGTACTTC. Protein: CASSLITGELYEQYF.